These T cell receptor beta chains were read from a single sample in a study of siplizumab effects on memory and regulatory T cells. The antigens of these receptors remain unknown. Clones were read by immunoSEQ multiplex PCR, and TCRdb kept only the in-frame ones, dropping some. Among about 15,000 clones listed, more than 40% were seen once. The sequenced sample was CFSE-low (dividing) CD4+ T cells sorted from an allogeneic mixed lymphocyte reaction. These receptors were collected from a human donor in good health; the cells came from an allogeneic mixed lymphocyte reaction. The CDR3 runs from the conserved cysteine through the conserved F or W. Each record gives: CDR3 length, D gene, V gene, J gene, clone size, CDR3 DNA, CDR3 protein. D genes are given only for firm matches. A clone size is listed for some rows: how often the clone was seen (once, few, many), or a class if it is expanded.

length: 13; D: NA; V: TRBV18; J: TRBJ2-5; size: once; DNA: TGTGCCAGCTCATCGGATCTGGTGGAGACCCAGTACTTC; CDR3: CASSSDLVETQYF
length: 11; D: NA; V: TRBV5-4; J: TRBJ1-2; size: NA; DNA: TGTGCCAGCAGCTTGAACTATGGCTACACCTTC; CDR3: CASSLNYGYTF
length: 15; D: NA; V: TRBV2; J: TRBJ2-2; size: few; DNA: TGTGCCAGCAGTCCACAGGGATCGATCTCCGGGGAGCTGTTTTTT; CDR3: CASSPQGSISGELFF
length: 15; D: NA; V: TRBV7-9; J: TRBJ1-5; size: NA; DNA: TGTGCCAGCAGCTTTACGGGTAATAGCAATCAGCCCCAGCATTTT; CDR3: CASSFTGNSNQPQHF
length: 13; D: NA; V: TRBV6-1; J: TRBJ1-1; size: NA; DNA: TGTGCCATTTCTAGGGTTTTCGACACTGAAGCTTTCTTT; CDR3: CAISRVFDTEAFF
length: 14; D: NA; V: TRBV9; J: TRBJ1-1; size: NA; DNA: TGTGCCAGCAGCACCCAGGACCGCTACACTGAAGCTTTCTTT; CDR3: CASSTQDRYTEAFF
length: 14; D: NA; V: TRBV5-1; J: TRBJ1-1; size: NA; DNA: TGCGCCAGCAGATCCGGGCCCCTGAACACTGAAGCTTTCTTT; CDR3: CASRSGPLNTEAFF
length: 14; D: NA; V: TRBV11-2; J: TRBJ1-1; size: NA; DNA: TGTGCCAGCAGCGTCGGACTGAGGAACACTGAAGCTTTCTTT; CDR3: CASSVGLRNTEAFF
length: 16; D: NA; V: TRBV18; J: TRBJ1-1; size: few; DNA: TGTGCCAGCTCACCTTTTACTAGGACAGCCAACACTGAAGCTTTCTTT; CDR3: CASSPFTRTANTEAFF
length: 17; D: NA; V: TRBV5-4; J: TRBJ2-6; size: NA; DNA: TGTGCCAGCAGCCCGACTAGTCGCATCTCTGGGGCCAACGTCCTGACTTTC; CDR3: CASSPTSRISGANVLTF
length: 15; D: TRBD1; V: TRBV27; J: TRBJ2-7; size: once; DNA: TGTGCCAGCAGTTTAGTGGGACAGGCCTCCTACGAGCAGTACTTC; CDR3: CASSLVGQASYEQYF
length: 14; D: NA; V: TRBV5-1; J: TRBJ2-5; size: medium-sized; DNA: TGCGCCAGCAGCCTTTCCAGGGGAAGGGAGACCCAGTACTTC; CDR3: CASSLSRGRETQYF
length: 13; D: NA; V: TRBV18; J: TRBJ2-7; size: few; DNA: TGTGCCAGCTCACCTAATTCTGGGCTCGAGCAGTACTTC; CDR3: CASSPNSGLEQYF
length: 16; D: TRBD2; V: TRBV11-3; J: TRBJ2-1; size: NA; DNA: TGTGCCAGCAGCTTAGTCTCTAGCGGGGCGTACAATGAGCAGTTCTTC; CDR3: CASSLVSSGAYNEQFF
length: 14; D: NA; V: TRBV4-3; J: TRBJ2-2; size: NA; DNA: TGCGCCAGCAGCCATACCCCGAGCACCGGGGAGCTGTTTTTT; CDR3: CASSHTPSTGELFF
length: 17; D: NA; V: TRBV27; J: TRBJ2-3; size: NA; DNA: TGTGCCAGCAGTTTATCACTGGGGGCGGGTGGGGCAGATACGCAGTATTTT; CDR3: CASSLSLGAGGADTQYF
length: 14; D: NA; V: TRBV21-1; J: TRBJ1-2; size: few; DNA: TGTGCCAGCAGCAAAAGCCGGGGGCTCTGGTGCTACACCTTC; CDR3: CASSKSRGLWCYTF
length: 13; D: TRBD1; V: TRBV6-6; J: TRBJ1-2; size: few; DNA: TGTGCCAGCAGAGACAGGGGCAACTATGGCTACACCTTC; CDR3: CASRDRGNYGYTF
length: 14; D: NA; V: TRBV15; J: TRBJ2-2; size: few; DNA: TGTGCCACCAGCAGAGATGTGAACACCGGGGAGCTGTTTTTT; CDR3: CATSRDVNTGELFF
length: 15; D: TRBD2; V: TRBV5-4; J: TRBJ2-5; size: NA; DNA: TGTGCCAGCAGCTTGGTGTGGGAGGGCCGGGAGACCCAGTACTTC; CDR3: CASSLVWEGRETQYF
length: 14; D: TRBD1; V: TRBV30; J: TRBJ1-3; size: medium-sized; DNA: TGTGCCTCGCAACAGGGGGCTCTTGGAAACACCATATATTTT; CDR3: CASQQGALGNTIYF
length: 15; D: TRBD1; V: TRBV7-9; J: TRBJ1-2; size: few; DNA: TGTGCCAGCAGCTTAGGGACAGGGGGACACTATGGCTACACCTTC; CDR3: CASSLGTGGHYGYTF
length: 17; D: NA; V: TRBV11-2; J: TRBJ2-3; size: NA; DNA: TGTGCCAGCAGGCTAGGGGGTCCAAATCCTAGCACAGATACGCAGTATTTT; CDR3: CASRLGGPNPSTDTQYF
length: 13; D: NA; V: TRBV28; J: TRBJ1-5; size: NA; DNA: TGTGCCAGCAGTTTCCGGGGGAGCCAGCCCCAGCATTTT; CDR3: CASSFRGSQPQHF
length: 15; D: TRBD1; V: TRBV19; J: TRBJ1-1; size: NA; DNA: TGTGCCAGTAGTACCGGGACAGGGAAGAACACTGAAGCTTTCTTT; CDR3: CASSTGTGKNTEAFF
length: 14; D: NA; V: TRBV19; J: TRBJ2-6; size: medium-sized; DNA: TGTGCCAGTAGTATAGCAGGGTCGGCTGTGGTCCTGACTTTC; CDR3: CASSIAGSAVVLTF
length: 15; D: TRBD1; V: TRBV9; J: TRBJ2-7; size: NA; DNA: TGTGCCAGCAGCGTCGGACAGGGGGCTTCCTACGAGCAGTACTTC; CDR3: CASSVGQGASYEQYF
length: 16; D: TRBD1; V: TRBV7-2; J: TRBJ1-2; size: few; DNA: TGTGCCAGCAGCTTGGCCGGGACAGGGTTGGGCTATGGCTACACCTTC; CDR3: CASSLAGTGLGYGYTF
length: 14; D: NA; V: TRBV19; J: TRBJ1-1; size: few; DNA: TGTGCCAGTAGTAGGTCGGGACGGGGCGCTGAAGCTTTCTTT; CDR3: CASSRSGRGAEAFF
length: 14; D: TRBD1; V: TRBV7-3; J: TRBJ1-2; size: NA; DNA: TGTGCCAGCAGCTTAGAAGGACAGGGAATGAGCTACACCTTC; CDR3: CASSLEGQGMSYTF
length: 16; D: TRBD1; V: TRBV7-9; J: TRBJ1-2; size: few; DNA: TGTGCCAGCAGCCCAGAACAGGGGGCTTGGAACTATGGCTACACCTTC; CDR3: CASSPEQGAWNYGYTF
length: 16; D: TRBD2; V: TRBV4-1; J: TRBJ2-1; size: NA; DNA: TGCGCCAGCAGCCCCTCCGGGGGGGGGCATCGGAATGAGCAGTTCTTC; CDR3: CASSPSGGGHRNEQFF
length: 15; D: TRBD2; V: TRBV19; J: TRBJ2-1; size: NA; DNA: TGTGCCAGTAGTATCGGAGCGGGGAGGTTCGGTGAGCAGTTCTTC; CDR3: CASSIGAGRFGEQFF
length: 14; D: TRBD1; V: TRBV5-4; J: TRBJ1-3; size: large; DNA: TGTGCCAGCAGCTTAGACAGGGTTGAAAACACCATATATTTT; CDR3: CASSLDRVENTIYF
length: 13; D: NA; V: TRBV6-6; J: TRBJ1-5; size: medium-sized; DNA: TGTGCCAGCAGTTACTCACGGAGTCAGCCCCAGCATTTT; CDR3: CASSYSRSQPQHF
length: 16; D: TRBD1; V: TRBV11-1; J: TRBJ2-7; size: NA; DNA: TGTGCCAGCAGCAGATTTTCCGGGACAGGGGTGTACGAGCAGTACTTC; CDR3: CASSRFSGTGVYEQYF
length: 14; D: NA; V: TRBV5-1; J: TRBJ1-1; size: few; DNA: TGCGCCAGCAGCTTGGGAGGGGGAGAACCTGAAGCTTTCTTT; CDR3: CASSLGGGEPEAFF
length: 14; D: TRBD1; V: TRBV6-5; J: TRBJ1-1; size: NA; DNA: TGTGCCGGCAGTTACGGGACAGTGAACACTGAAGCTTTCTTT; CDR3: CAGSYGTVNTEAFF
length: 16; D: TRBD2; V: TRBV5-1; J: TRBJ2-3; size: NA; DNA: TGCGCCAGCAGCTCGAAAGCGGGGGCCTCCACAGATACGCAGTATTTT; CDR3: CASSSKAGASTDTQYF
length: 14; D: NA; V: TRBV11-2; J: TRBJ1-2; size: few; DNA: TGTGCCAGCAGCTTAAACGTCAACAGTTTTGGCTACACCTTC; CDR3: CASSLNVNSFGYTF
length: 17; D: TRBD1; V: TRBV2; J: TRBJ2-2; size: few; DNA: TGTGCCAGCAGAACAGGGGGCTCCCTAATGAACACCGGGGAGCTGTTTTTT; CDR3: CASRTGGSLMNTGELFF
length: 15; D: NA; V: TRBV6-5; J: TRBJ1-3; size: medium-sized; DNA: TGTGCCAGCAGTTACGGCTCCCCCCCGGGACACACCATATATTTT; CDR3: CASSYGSPPGHTIYF
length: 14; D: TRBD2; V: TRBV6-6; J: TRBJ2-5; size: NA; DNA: TGTGCCAGCAGTCCGGGGGGACTCCAAGAGACCCAGTACTTC; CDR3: CASSPGGLQETQYF
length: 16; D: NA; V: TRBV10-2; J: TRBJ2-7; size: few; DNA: TGCGCCAGCAGTGAGTCGGTCACCCAGGGGTCCCACGAGCAGTACTTC; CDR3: CASSESVTQGSHEQYF
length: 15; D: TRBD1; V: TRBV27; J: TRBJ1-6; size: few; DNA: TGTGCCAGCAGGGCCAGGGGGCTTTTTAATTCACCCCTCCACTTT; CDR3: CASRARGLFNSPLHF
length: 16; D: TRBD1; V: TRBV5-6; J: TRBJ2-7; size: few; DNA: TGTGCCAGCAGCCCCTGGGGGGCAGGGGGCTTCGACGAGCAGTACTTC; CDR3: CASSPWGAGGFDEQYF
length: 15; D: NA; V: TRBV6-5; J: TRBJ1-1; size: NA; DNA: TGTGCCAGCCTTACTCAAAGGGGGACCCACACTGAAGCTTTCTTT; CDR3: CASLTQRGTHTEAFF
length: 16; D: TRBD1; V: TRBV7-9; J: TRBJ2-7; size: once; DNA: TGTGCCAGCAGCTTAAATCCCGGGACAGGGCCCTACGAGCAGTACTTC; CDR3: CASSLNPGTGPYEQYF
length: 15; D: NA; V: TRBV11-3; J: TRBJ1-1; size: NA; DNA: TGTGCCAGCAGCGGATGGGGACGGGGGAACACTGAAGCTTTCTTT; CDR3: CASSGWGRGNTEAFF
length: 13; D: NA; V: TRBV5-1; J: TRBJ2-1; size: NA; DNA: TGCGCCAGCAGCCCTGGCAGCTACAATGAGCAGTTCTTC; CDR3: CASSPGSYNEQFF
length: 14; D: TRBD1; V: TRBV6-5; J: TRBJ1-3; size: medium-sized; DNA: TGTGCCAGCAGTTATGACAGGGCTGGAAACACCATATATTTT; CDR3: CASSYDRAGNTIYF
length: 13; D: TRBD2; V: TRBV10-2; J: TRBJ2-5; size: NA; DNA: TGCGCCAGCAGACTAGCGGGGGTTGAGACCCAGTACTTC; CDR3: CASRLAGVETQYF
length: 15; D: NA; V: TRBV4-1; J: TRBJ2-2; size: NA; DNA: TGCGCCAGCAGCCAAGTTGGCAGGATCACCGGGGAGCTGTTTTTT; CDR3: CASSQVGRITGELFF
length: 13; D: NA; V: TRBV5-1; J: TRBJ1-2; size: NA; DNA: TGCGCCAGCAGCTTCGGGCAGCCCTATGGCTACACCTTC; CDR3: CASSFGQPYGYTF
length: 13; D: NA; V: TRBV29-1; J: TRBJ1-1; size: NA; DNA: TGCAGCGTTGCGGGGCAGGAGTACACTGAAGCTTTCTTT; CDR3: CSVAGQEYTEAFF